These T cell receptor beta chains were read from a single sample in a study of cytotoxic CD8 clonotypes in ibrutinib-treated CLL. The protocol was immunoSEQ multiplex PCR, while the TCRdb copy is restricted to in-frame clones and leaves out a portion. In the table there are some 23,000 clones, roughly two thirds of which are singletons. The sample here was PBMCs, taken at disease progression, from a patient treated with ibrutinib. These receptors originate from a human donor with chronic lymphocytic leukemia. Both conserved end residues are part of each CDR3. The D gene is left open where the match is weak. Clone size is stated in some rows and not others, as once, few, many or a class when expanded.

TRBJ2-7,TRBD2,TRBV7-6,.,TGTGCCAGCAGCTTAGGGTGGGGGGGAGGCGAGCAGTACTTC,CASSLGWGGGEQYF
TRBJ1-3,.,TRBV6-1,.,TGTGCCAGCGAGTCAGAACCATACTCTGGAAACACCATATATTTT,CASESEPYSGNTIYF
TRBJ2-6,.,TRBV5-5,.,TGTGCCAGCAGCTTCTCAGTGGATGGGGCCAACGTCCTGACTTTC,CASSFSVDGANVLTF
TRBJ2-7,TRBD2,TRBV7-2,many,TGTGCCAGCAGCTCTAGAGGGCCGGGAGGCTACGAGCAGTACTTC,CASSSRGPGGYEQYF
TRBJ2-7,TRBD1,TRBV6-6,.,TGTGCCAGCAGTTACGGGGGACAGGAGCAGTACTTC,CASSYGGQEQYF
TRBJ2-3,TRBD2,TRBV9,.,TGTGCCAGCAGCCCGACTAGCGGGGGGTTCGGTGGCACAGATACGCAGTATTTT,CASSPTSGGFGGTDTQYF
TRBJ2-4,TRBD1,TRBV18,.,TGTGCCAGCTCACCAGAGACAGGGGCCAAAAACATTCAGTACTTC,CASSPETGAKNIQYF
TRBJ1-3,.,TRBV10-3,.,TGTGCCATCAGCACAAAGACCTCTGGAAACACCATATATTTT,CAISTKTSGNTIYF
TRBJ1-2,.,TRBV7-6,.,TGTGCCAGCAGCCAAGGACGGGGGAGTGGCTACACCTTC,CASSQGRGSGYTF
TRBJ2-3,.,TRBV11-3,.,TGTGCCAGCAGCGTAGCGGCTCAACCGCGAGATACGCAGTATTTT,CASSVAAQPRDTQYF
TRBJ2-5,.,TRBV6-1,once,TGTGCCAGCATTACCGACGCAAGACGCACCCAGTACTTC,CASITDARRTQYF
TRBJ1-4,TRBD1,TRBV9,.,TGTGCCAGCAGCGCAGGGGACAGGGGTGGCGAAAAACTGTTTTTT,CASSAGDRGGEKLFF
TRBJ2-1,.,TRBV5-6,.,TGTGCCAGCAGCTTGGCGGGGGTTACGTTCTTC,CASSLAGVTFF
TRBJ2-3,.,TRBV5-1,.,TGCGCCAGCAGCTTGGACCCCCTTAGCACAGATACGCAGTATTTT,CASSLDPLSTDTQYF
TRBJ2-7,TRBD1,TRBV5-4,.,TGTGCCAGCAGCTCTGGACAGGGAGATAGACGGCAGTACTTC,CASSSGQGDRRQYF
TRBJ2-2,.,TRBV6-6,.,TGTGCCAGCAGTTGGCAGGGAGAGAACACCGGGGAGCTGTTTTTT,CASSWQGENTGELFF
TRBJ1-4,.,TRBV12-5,.,TGTGCTAGTGGGGACAGAGATAATGAAAAACTGTTTTTT,CASGDRDNEKLFF
TRBJ2-5,TRBD2,TRBV7-2,.,TGTGCCAGCAGCTTGGGACTAGGGCGCCAAGAGACCCAGTACTTC,CASSLGLGRQETQYF
TRBJ1-1,TRBD1,TRBV6-1,.,TGTGCCAGCAGTGGATGGGACAGTAGAGGCACTGAAGCTTTCTTT,CASSGWDSRGTEAFF
TRBJ1-2,.,TRBV2,.,TGTGCCAGCACTGTCGACAGTATCGGCCTTGGCTACACCTTC,CASTVDSIGLGYTF